The entry below gives a single T cell receptor beta chain sequence along with its context. The entry originates in a study of blood T cell repertoires in COVID-19. The CDR3 extends over 15 amino acids. Germline CDR1 and CDR2: MNHEY and SVGAGI. V was trimmed by 5 bases and J by 0 bases, leaving 13 bases between them. Original handling: Amplification with reference gene primers provided the estimates of nucleated cell counts. Clones were read by immunoSEQ multiplex PCR, and TCRdb kept only the in-frame ones, dropping some. V, J and clone size derive from that table, while D and trimming were established from the DNA sequence. Among about 140,000 clones listed, approximately 85% were seen once. Participants were placed into cohorts based on the clinical history they reported.

This chain connects TRBV6-5 to TRBJ1-1; a possible D gene is TRBD1 (6 bases). Source material: PBMCs or T cells enriched from blood (not recorded which). This receptor was taken from a woman in her forties or fifties with acute COVID-19. The CDR3 bases are TGTGCCAGCAGTATGACAGGCCTCTTGAACACTGAAGCTTTCTTT. Its translation: CASSMTGLLNTEAFF.